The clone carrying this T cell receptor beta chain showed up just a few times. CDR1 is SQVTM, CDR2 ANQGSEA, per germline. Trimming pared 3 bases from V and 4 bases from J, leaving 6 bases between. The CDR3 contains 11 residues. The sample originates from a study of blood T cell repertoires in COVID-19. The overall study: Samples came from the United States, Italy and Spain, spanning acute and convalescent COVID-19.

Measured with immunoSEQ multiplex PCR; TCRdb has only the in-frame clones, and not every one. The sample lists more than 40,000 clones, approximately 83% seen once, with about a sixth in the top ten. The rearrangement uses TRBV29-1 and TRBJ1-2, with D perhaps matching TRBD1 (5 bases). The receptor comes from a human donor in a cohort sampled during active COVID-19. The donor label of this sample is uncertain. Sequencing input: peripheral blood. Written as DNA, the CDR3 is TGCAGCGTTGACGACAGCTATGGCTACACCTTC. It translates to CSVDDSYGYTF. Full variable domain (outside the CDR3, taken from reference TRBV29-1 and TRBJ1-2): SAVISQKPSRDICQRGTSLTIQCQVDSQVTMMFWYRQQPGQSLTLIATANQGSEATYESGFVIDKFPISRPNLTFSTLTVSNMSPEDSSIYLCSVDDSYGYTFGSGTRLTVV.